The 9 T cell receptor beta chains in this list originate from one sample, sequenced in a study of blood T cell repertoires in COVID-19. Profiling relied on immunoSEQ multiplex PCR, and the TCRdb table lists in-frame clones only, not all of them. The sample records some 370,000 clones, roughly 87% being singletons. Sequenced material: PBMCs or T cells enriched from blood (not recorded which). Receptors were obtained from a woman aged 45-59 years who had recovered from COVID-19.

This clone was seen just once. The chain couples TRBV19 to TRBJ2-2; tentatively, D is TRBD1 (5 bases). Trimming pared 5 bases from V and 0 bases from J, leaving 13 bases between. This CDR3 has 16 residues. Germline V gives CDR1 LNHDA, CDR2 SQIVND (reference sequence). This chain's CDR3 is CASSQGIPPNTGELFF. The CDR3 DNA follows: TGTGCCAGTAGTCAGGGCATACCACCGAACACCGGGGAGCTGTTTTTT.

To note about this clone: The junction does not match germline at one end; this may be a read error. The chain employs TRBV7-3 and TRBJ2-2, with 9 bases aligning to TRBD2. Germline lookup yields CDR1 SGHTA and CDR2 FQGTGA. This CDR3 spans 17 amino acids. The DNA of the CDR3 is TGTGCCAGCACCTTAGGGGGTCTGAGCGGGAGGTCCGGGGAGCTGTTTTTT. This translates into CASTLGGLSGRSGELFF.

The chain recombines TRBV3-1 (or the pseudogene TRBV3-2) with TRBJ2-1; maybe TRBD1 (5 bases). V was clipped by 2 bases and J by 0 bases, with 8 bases between them. The CDR3 runs 15 residues. Germline V gene data show CDR1 as LGHDT and CDR2 as YNNKEL (reference sequence). CDR3 sequence: CASSQTGSSYNEQFF. In DNA, the CDR3 is TGTGCCAGCAGCCAAACAGGAAGCTCCTACAATGAGCAGTTCTTC.

The table lists this clone with a few counts. This rearrangement joins TRBV7-6 to TRBJ2-2; 9 nucleotides align to TRBD1. Germline loops: CDR1 SGHVS, CDR2 FNYEAQ. Losses at the gene ends were 4 bases for V and 6 bases for J; bases not matched to a gene: 3. The CDR3 is 14 residues long. CDR3 DNA: TGTGCCAGCAGCTCCGGGACAGGGCCCGGGGAGCTGTTTTTT. Translating gives CASSSGTGPGELFF.

This sequence joins TRBV7-8 and TRBJ1-1, with a weak D call TRBD1 (6 bases). Germline V lookup: CDR1 SGHVS, CDR2 FQNEAQ. This CDR3 contains 15 residues. Between the trimmed V and J ends, which lost 1 base and 5 bases, there was a span of 14 bases. CDR3 sequence reads: CASSLDQGLGTEAFF. The CDR3 DNA is TGTGCCAGCAGCTTAGACCAGGGGCTGGGGACTGAAGCTTTCTTT.

The chain is built from TRBV24-1 and TRBJ2-2, with D hard to call. CDR1 KGHDR and CDR2 SFDVKD come from the germline V gene. CDR3 size: 13 residues. V was cut by 4 bases and J by 6 bases, with 8 bases left in between. Here the CDR3 DNA reads TGTGCCACCAGTGAGAGAGGCGCCGGGGAGCTGTTTTTT. Amino acid sequence: CATSERGAGELFF.

Written as DNA, the CDR3 is TGTGCCACCAGTGCCGCCGGGATGGATCAGCCCCAGCATTTT. Amino acids: CATSAAGMDQPQHF. V and J are TRBV24-1 and TRBJ1-5; no firm D call. Trimming pared 5 bases from V and 5 bases from J, leaving 12 bases between. The length of the CDR3 is 14 residues. The germline gives CDR1 KGHDR, CDR2 SFDVKD.

The J gene is TRBJ2-7, the V gene TRBV2, with D hard to call. The V end was cut by 7 bases, the J end by 4 bases, with 11 bases between. The CDR3 has 12 amino acids. Germline CDR1 and CDR2: SNHLY and FYNNEI. The CDR3 spells CASNAGLYEQYF. The CDR3 nucleotides are TGTGCCAGCAACGCTGGGCTTTACGAGCAGTACTTC. Together with reference TRBV2 and TRBJ2-7, the CDR3 gives the full variable domain: EPEVTQTPSHQVTQMGQEVILRCVPISNHLYFYWYRQILGQKVEFLVSFYNNEISEKSEIFDDQFSVERPDGSNFTLKIRSTKLEDSAMYFCASNAGLYEQYFGPGTRLTVT.

This chain uses TRBV7-3 with TRBJ2-4; 7 nucleotides match TRBD1. Germline values: CDR1 SGHTA, CDR2 FQGTGA. CDR3 length equals 15 residues. J gave up 9 bases and V 5 bases, and 13 bases lay outside the gene matches. CDR3 nucleotides: TGTGCCAGCAGCCCCATGGGGGTACAGGGGAGCATTCAGTACTTC. Amino acid sequence: CASSPMGVQGSIQYF.